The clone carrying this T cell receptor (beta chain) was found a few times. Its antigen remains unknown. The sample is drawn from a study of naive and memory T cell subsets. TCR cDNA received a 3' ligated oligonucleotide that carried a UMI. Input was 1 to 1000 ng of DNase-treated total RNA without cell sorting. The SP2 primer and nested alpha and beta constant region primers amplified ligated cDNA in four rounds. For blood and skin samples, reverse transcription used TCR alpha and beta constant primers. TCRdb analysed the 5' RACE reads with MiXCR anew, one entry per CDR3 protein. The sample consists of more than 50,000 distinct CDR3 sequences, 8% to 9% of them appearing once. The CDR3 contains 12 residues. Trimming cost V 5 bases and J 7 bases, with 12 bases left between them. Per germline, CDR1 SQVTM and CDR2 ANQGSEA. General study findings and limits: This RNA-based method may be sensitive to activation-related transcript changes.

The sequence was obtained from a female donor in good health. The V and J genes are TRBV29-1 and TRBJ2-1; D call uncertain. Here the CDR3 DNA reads TGCAGCGTTATATGGGGTTGGAATGAGCAGTTCTTC. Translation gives CSVIWGWNEQFF.